Shown below are 30 T cell receptor beta chains from a single sample sequenced in a study of T cell changes during pregnancy in multiple sclerosis. Sequenced by immunoSEQ multiplex PCR; TCRdb stores in-frame clones only, minus some. The sample contains under 70,000 clones, around 92% of which appear only once. The sample was peripheral blood, taken in the third trimester of pregnancy. The receptors derive from a female donor in good health, enrolled as a control in a pregnancy study.

V is TRBV6-5 and J is TRBJ1-4; 8 bases map to TRBD1. Germline V lookup: CDR1 MNHEY, CDR2 SVGAGI. The CDR3 has 16 residues. V lost 1 base to trimming and J lost 5 bases; unmatched junction nucleotides: 6. The CDR3 protein is CASSYLSGTGNEKLFF. CDR3 nucleotides: TGTGCCAGCAGTTACTTGTCTGGGACAGGCAATGAAAAACTGTTTTTT.

The genes are TRBV7-9 and TRBJ2-7, with 10 bases fitting TRBD2. The CDR3 extends over 13 amino acids. Germline CDR1 is SEHNR and CDR2 is FQNEAQ (reference sequence). V was clipped by 5 bases and J by 3 bases; unmatched bases: 1. CDR3 DNA: TGTGCCAGCAGCCGGACTAGCGGCTACGAGCAGTACTTC. Translated: CASSRTSGYEQYF.

The V gene is TRBV5-1, the J gene TRBJ2-5; D ambiguous. Germline V gene sequence: CDR1 SGHRS, CDR2 YFSETQ. This CDR3 has 11 amino acids. Trimming took off 5 bases at V and 3 bases at J, with 5 bases between the two ends. CDR3 nucleotide sequence: TGCGCCAGCAGTATTGAAGAGACCCAGTACTTC. Its protein product is CASSIEETQYF.

The table lists this clone with a count of one. The rearrangement links TRBV15 to TRBJ2-5; 7 bases agree with TRBD1. Trimming removed 1 base from V and 2 bases from J; junction bases left unmatched: 4. Germline V lookup: CDR1 LNHNV, CDR2 YYDKDF (reference sequence). The CDR3 loop spans 15 amino acids. CDR3 amino acids: CATSRVRDSQETQYF. In DNA, the CDR3 is TGTGCCACCAGCAGAGTACGGGACAGTCAAGAGACCCAGTACTTC.

The CDR3 bases are TGTGCCAGCAGCTTGGTTGCGGGCCTGGTGGGTCGTGAGCAGTACTTC. Its protein product is CASSLVAGLVGREQYF. This sequence joins TRBV5-6 and TRBJ2-7, with D perhaps matching TRBD2 (5 bases). The CDR3 runs to 16 residues. Per the germline V gene, CDR1 is SGHDT and CDR2 is YYEEEE. V lost 0 bases and J lost 7, with 20 bases in between.

The gene calls are TRBV28 and TRBJ1-1; D unclear. V was trimmed by 2 bases and J by 0 bases, leaving 7 bases between them. CDR3 length: 14 amino acids. Germline CDR1 is MDHEN and CDR2 is SYDVKM. The CDR3 sequence is CASSLAGMNTEAFF. CDR3 nucleotide sequence: TGTGCCAGCAGTTTAGCCGGGATGAACACTGAAGCTTTCTTT. The entire variable domain, with the rest obtained from reference TRBV28 and TRBJ1-1, is as follows: DVKVTQSSRYLVKRTGEKVFLECVQDMDHENMFWYRQDPGLGLRLIYFSYDVKMKEKGDIPEGYSVSREKKERFSLILESASTNQTSMYLCASSLAGMNTEAFFGQGTRLTVV.

The chain has TRBV19 and TRBJ2-7; D uncertain. The CDR3 runs 14 residues. Between the trimmed V and J ends, which lost 3 bases and 3 bases, there was a span of 12 bases. CDR1 is LNHDA and CDR2 is SQIVND in the germline V gene (reference sequence). CDR3 coding DNA: TGTGCCAGTAGTATTGCAGGTTTTGTCTACGAGCAGTACTTC. This sequence encodes CASSIAGFVYEQYF.

This sequence joins TRBV18 and TRBJ2-1; 8 bases fit TRBD2. Germline V gene lookup returns CDR1 KGHSH and CDR2 LQKENI. V gave up 5 bases and J gave up 8 bases; unmatched junction bases: 5. The CDR3 runs to 13 residues. The CDR3 region has the DNA TGTGCCAGCTCAGACGGGGGGGATGATGAGCAGTTCTTC. Amino acids: CASSDGGDDEQFF.

The rearrangement links TRBV29-1 to TRBJ2-5, with a possible D match to TRBD2 (6 bases). The germline V gene has CDR1 SQVTM and CDR2 ANQGSEA. The CDR3 is 13 residues long. V shed 4 bases and J shed 5 bases, with 14 bases lying between them. The CDR3 coding sequence is TGCAGCGTTGGGGGCGGGGTCCGGGAGACCCAGTACTTC. Translated, it gives CSVGGGVRETQYF.

The V call is TRBV5-8, the J call TRBJ1-6; 9 bases map to TRBD1. Trimming took 4 bases from V and 12 from J; bases not matched to a gene: 5. The CDR3 consists of 13 residues. CDR1 and CDR2 (germline): SGHTS, YDEGEE. The CDR3 sequence is CASSPGQGEPLHF. CDR3 nucleotides: TGTGCCAGCAGCCCGGGACAGGGAGAACCCCTCCACTTT.

The chain links TRBV28 to TRBJ1-2; D is unclear. This CDR3 has 15 residues. In germline, CDR1 is MDHEN, CDR2 SYDVKM. The V end lost 4 bases, the J end lost 5 bases, and 17 bases lay between the germline ends. The CDR3 DNA is TGTGCCAGCAGTTCCCCCCGCGGCAGTAGGTATGGCTACACCTTC. Protein: CASSSPRGSRYGYTF.

This clone has a single count. The J gene is TRBJ2-7, the V gene TRBV4-3; 16 bases match TRBD2. J lost 1 base, V lost 1 base, and 16 bases had no gene match. This CDR3 contains 22 residues. The germline V gene has CDR1 LGHNA and CDR2 YSLEER. The CDR3 sequence is CASSQAGTSGRESPDPSYEQYF. In DNA, the CDR3 is TGCGCCAGCAGCCAAGCGGGGACTAGCGGGAGGGAGTCCCCAGACCCTTCCTACGAGCAGTACTTC.

The chain combines TRBV7-9 with TRBJ2-7; no clear D. Per the germline V gene, CDR1 is SEHNR and CDR2 is FQNEAQ (reference sequence). V gave up 1 base and J gave up 3 bases, with 4 bases separating them. This CDR3 is 12 amino acids long. The CDR3 DNA is TGTGCCAGCAGCTTAGAACTCTACGAGCAGTACTTC. This encodes CASSLELYEQYF.

Concerning this clone: One end of the junction does not line up with germline, which may come from a read error. The CDR3 DNA reads TGTGCTAGCAGCTTGGGCATGAACAATGAGCAGTTCTTC. Amino acid sequence: CASSLGMNNEQFF. The rearrangement uses TRBV7-7 and TRBJ2-1; D remains unclear. The CDR3 consists of 13 residues. Germline V gene data show CDR1 as SSHAT and CDR2 as FNYEAQ (reference sequence).

This chain connects TRBV18 to TRBJ1-5; D call uncertain. The V gene lost 3 bases and the J gene lost 1 base, with 4 bases spanning the gap. The germline V gene has CDR1 KGHSH and CDR2 LQKENI. The CDR3 runs to 13 residues. The CDR3 sequence: CASSPGSNQPQHF. The DNA of the CDR3 is TGTGCCAGCTCACCCGGGAGCAATCAGCCCCAGCATTTT. Full variable domain (rest looked up from reference TRBV18 and TRBJ1-5): NAGVMQNPRHLVRRRGQEARLRCSPMKGHSHVYWYRQLPEEGLKFMVYLQKENIIDESGMPKERFSAEFPKEGPSILRIQQVVRGDSAAYFCASSPGSNQPQHFGDGTRLSIL.

This chain connects TRBV5-4 to TRBJ2-7; 8 bases map to TRBD1. The V and J ends lost 4 bases and 0 bases, in that order; junction bases with no gene match: 6. Germline lookup yields CDR1 SGHNT and CDR2 YYREEE (reference sequence). CDR3 size: 15 residues. The CDR3 here is CASSLDRAISYEQYF. Here the CDR3 DNA reads TGTGCCAGCAGCCTGGACAGGGCGATCTCCTACGAGCAGTACTTC.

The chain links TRBV5-1 to TRBJ2-5, with TRBD2 matching over 12 bases. The germline gives CDR1 SGHRS, CDR2 YFSETQ. V shed 4 bases, J shed 4 bases, and the junction held 8 bases outside the gene matches. The CDR3 loop spans 16 amino acids. Here the CDR3 reads CASSPRLAGDGETQYF. For the CDR3, the DNA is TGCGCCAGCAGCCCCCGACTAGCGGGAGATGGAGAGACCCAGTACTTC.

V is TRBV28 and J is TRBJ2-5; 7 bases fit TRBD1. Per the germline V gene, CDR1 is MDHEN and CDR2 is SYDVKM. This CDR3 spans 13 amino acids. Trimming cost V 11 bases and J 5 bases; bases outside gene matches: 11. The CDR3 sequence: CAARDSLVETQYF. CDR3 bases: TGTGCCGCCCGGGACAGCTTAGTGGAGACCCAGTACTTC.

For the CDR3, the DNA is TGCGCCAGCAGCTTGGTAGGAGACCCGAACACTGAAGCTTTCTTT. Its protein is CASSLVGDPNTEAFF. The gene calls are TRBV5-1 and TRBJ1-1; unclear D gene. The CDR3 extends over 15 amino acids. The V and J ends lost 0 bases and 1 base respectively, with 10 bases between them. From germline, CDR1 is SGHRS and CDR2 YFSETQ.

V and J are TRBV10-3 and TRBJ1-2; 8 nucleotides line up with TRBD1. The CDR3 runs to 14 residues. Germline V gene data show CDR1 as ENHRY and CDR2 as SYGVKD. The V gene end was trimmed by 2 bases and the J gene end by 8 bases; junction bases not matched to a gene: 7. The CDR3 bases are TGTGCCATCAGTGAGACTCAGGGGGCCGTCGGCTACACCTTC. The encoded protein is CAISETQGAVGYTF.

The chain is built from TRBV4-3 and TRBJ2-3, with a weak D call TRBD1 (5 bases). V lost 3 bases, J lost 14 bases, and 15 bases lay in between. This CDR3 has 12 residues. Germline-derived CDR1 and CDR2 are LGHNA and YSLEER. CDR3 bases: TGCGCCAGCAGCCAGTTGACAGCACGCCTGTATTTT. Translated: CASSQLTARLYF.

This rearrangement joins TRBV13 to TRBJ2-5; tentatively, D is TRBD2 (6 bases). Germline loops: CDR1 PRHDT, CDR2 FYEKMQ (reference sequence). Trimming removed 4 bases from V and 1 base from J, with 19 bases in between. The CDR3 runs to 17 residues. CDR3 region: CASSSLLISGSQETQYF. CDR3 nucleotide sequence: TGTGCCAGCAGCTCACTACTCATTAGCGGTTCCCAAGAGACCCAGTACTTC.

The V call is TRBV2, the J call TRBJ1-5; 9 bases are a match to TRBD1. Germline lookup yields CDR1 SNHLY and CDR2 FYNNEI. V dropped 7 bases and J dropped 1; count of bases not matched to a gene: 5. The CDR3 is 15 amino acids. The chain's CDR3 is CASIPGQGSNQPQHF. The DNA of the CDR3 is TGTGCCAGCATTCCGGGACAGGGAAGCAATCAGCCCCAGCATTTT.

The genes are TRBV10-3 and TRBJ2-1, with 11 bases lining up with TRBD1. CDR1 and CDR2 from the germline V gene are ENHRY and SYGVKD. The J segment lost 6 bases and the V segment lost 10 bases, leaving 5 bases of the junction unmatched. The CDR3 is made up of 13 amino acids. For the CDR3, the DNA is TGTGCCACCGCCGGGACAGGGGGCAATGAGCAGTTCTTC. Amino acids: CATAGTGGNEQFF.

V usage is TRBV30 and J usage is TRBJ2-2, with D possibly matching TRBD1 (5 bases). In germline, CDR1 is GTSNPN, CDR2 SVGIG (reference sequence). Between the trimmed V and J ends, which lost 2 bases and 4 bases, there was a span of 5 bases. CDR3 size: 12 residues. CDR3 nucleotides: TGTGCCTGGAGTACAGGCACCGGGGAGCTGTTTTTT. It translates to CAWSTGTGELFF.

The chain links TRBV18 to TRBJ1-1; 8 bases match TRBD1. The CDR3 has 14 residues. Losses at the gene ends were 3 bases for V and 4 bases for J; bases not matched to a gene: 4. Germline lookup yields CDR1 KGHSH and CDR2 LQKENI. The CDR3 sequence: CASSPDRVGTEAFF. In DNA form, the CDR3 reads TGTGCCAGCTCACCGGACAGGGTAGGCACTGAAGCTTTCTTT.

V gene TRBV6-5 combines with J gene TRBJ1-5; D ambiguous. Between the trimmed V and J ends, which lost 8 bases and 5 bases, there was a span of 13 bases. The CDR3 spans 13 residues. Germline V gene lookup returns CDR1 MNHEY and CDR2 SVGAGI. The CDR3 protein is CASGKEHYQPQHF. As DNA, the CDR3 is TGTGCCAGCGGTAAGGAGCATTATCAGCCCCAGCATTTT.

The rearrangement links TRBV11-2 to TRBJ2-3; TRBD1 might be the D (6 bases). Trimming removed 1 base at V and 0 bases at J, with 11 bases between. This CDR3 has 16 residues. The germline V gene encodes CDR1 SGHAT and CDR2 FQNNGV. CDR3 DNA sequence: TGTGCCAGCAGCTTAGTCGTTGGGACAAGCACAGATACGCAGTATTTT. It yields the protein CASSLVVGTSTDTQYF.

The V and J genes are TRBV6-5 and TRBJ1-5; TRBD1 matches 7 bases. After removal of 4 bases from V and 4 bases from J, the junction contained 7 bases not matched to a gene. The CDR3 loop spans 15 amino acids. In germline, CDR1 is MNHEY, CDR2 SVGAGI. The CDR3 spells CASSSTGLGNQPQHF. The CDR3 DNA is TGTGCCAGCAGTTCGACAGGGCTCGGGAATCAGCCCCAGCATTTT.

The gene calls are TRBV7-2 and TRBJ2-3; 8 bases agree with TRBD2. Germline V gene data show CDR1 as SGHTA and CDR2 as FQGNSA. The trim removed 10 bases at V and 2 bases at J, leaving 8 bases unmatched. The CDR3 consists of 14 residues. The CDR3 loop is CATRTGGATDTQYF. The DNA for the CDR3 is TGTGCCACCAGAACCGGGGGGGCCACAGATACGCAGTATTTT.